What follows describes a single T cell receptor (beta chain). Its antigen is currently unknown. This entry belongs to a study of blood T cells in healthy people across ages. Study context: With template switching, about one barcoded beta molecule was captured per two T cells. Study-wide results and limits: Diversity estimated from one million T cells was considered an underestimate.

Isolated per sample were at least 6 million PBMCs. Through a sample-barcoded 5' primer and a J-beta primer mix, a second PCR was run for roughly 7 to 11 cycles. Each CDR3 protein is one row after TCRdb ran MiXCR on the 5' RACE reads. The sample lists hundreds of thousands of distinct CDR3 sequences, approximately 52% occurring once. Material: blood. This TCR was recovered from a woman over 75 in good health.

The CDR3 sequence: CSARKENYEQYF. In nucleotides, the CDR3 is TGCAGTGCTAGGAAGGAGAACTACGAGCAGTACTTC. The chain has TRBV20-1 and TRBJ2-7; no clear D gene. Trimming removed 3 bases at V and 3 bases at J, with 9 bases between. Germline CDR1 DFQATT, CDR2 SNEGSKA (reference sequence). The CDR3 runs to 12 residues.